Each of the 31 T cell receptor beta chains below was sequenced from the same sample in a study of OX40 agonist ivuxolimab in advanced cancers. Profiling relied on immunoSEQ multiplex PCR, and the TCRdb table lists in-frame clones only, not all of them. The sample holds roughly 80,000 clones, 93% seen once. The sample in question was CD4+ or CD8+ T cells sorted from blood, obtained in a trial of the OX40 agonist ivuxolimab. The origin of the receptors is an adult with an advanced solid tumor such as melanoma, head and neck, liver or kidney cancer.

This clone was seen at least ten times. J is TRBJ1-3 and V is TRBV4-3; D gene uncertain. The CDR3 is 15 residues long. Germline V CDR1 and CDR2: LGHNA, YSLEER. Trimming took 1 base from V and 3 from J, leaving 10 bases between them. The CDR3 coding sequence is TGCGCCAGCAGCCAAGCGTCAGAGATTGGAAACACCATATATTTT. The encoded protein is CASSQASEIGNTIYF.

The rearrangement joins TRBV19 to TRBJ2-3; 8 bases agree with TRBD1. J lost 4 bases, V lost 0 bases, and 6 bases had no gene match. CDR3 length: 16 residues. Germline CDR1 is LNHDA and CDR2 is SQIVND (reference sequence). In DNA form, the CDR3 reads TGTGCCAGTAGTATAGATGAGACAGGGGAAGCAGATACGCAGTATTTT. Translating gives CASSIDETGEADTQYF.

This rearrangement joins TRBV29-1 to TRBJ1-1; the D is unclear. Germline V gene lookup returns CDR1 SQVTM and CDR2 ANQGSEA. The CDR3 consists of 12 residues. The V end lost 6 bases, the J end lost 1 base, and 9 bases lay between the germline ends. CDR3 in amino acids: CSVQTANTEAFF. CDR3 nucleotide sequence: TGCAGCGTACAGACGGCGAACACTGAAGCTTTCTTT.

V gene TRBV11-2 combines with J gene TRBJ2-1; the match to TRBD2 covers 9 bases. CDR1 is SGHAT, CDR2 FQNNGV, per germline. With V trimmed by 3 bases and J by 5 bases, 11 bases remained unmatched. This CDR3 is 17 amino acids long. The CDR3 DNA sequence: TGTGCCAGCAGCTTCCCCAAGCGGGGGGACCAGAACAATGAGCAGTTCTTC. This sequence encodes CASSFPKRGDQNNEQFF.

This rearrangement joins TRBV19 to TRBJ1-1, with 9 nucleotides matching TRBD1. Germline V gene sequence: CDR1 LNHDA, CDR2 SQIVND (reference sequence). The CDR3 loop spans 14 amino acids. The V segment lost 5 bases and the J segment 5 bases; nucleotides outside the gene matches: 6. CDR3 residues: CASSLTGGGTEAFF. The DNA of the CDR3 is TGTGCCAGTAGTCTGACAGGGGGAGGGACTGAAGCTTTCTTT.

With respect to this clone: The sample carries other DNA sequences with the same CDR3. The chain couples TRBV19 to TRBJ1-1; D ambiguous. V gave up 2 bases and J gave up 2 bases, with 3 bases separating them. CDR3 length equals 12 residues. Germline values: CDR1 LNHDA, CDR2 SQIVND (reference sequence). CDR3 residues: CASSIPNTEAFF. The CDR3 bases are TGTGCCAGTAGTATACCCAACACTGAAGCTTTCTTT.

The chain links TRBV7-9 to TRBJ2-5; 7 nucleotides line up with TRBD1. Germline V gives CDR1 SEHNR, CDR2 FQNEAQ (reference sequence). This CDR3 has 16 residues. Trimming at V came to 5 bases and at J to 2 bases, leaving 11 bases not matched to a gene. This CDR3 reads CASSLVGQYLQETQYF. The CDR3 region has the DNA TGTGCCAGCAGCCTAGTGGGACAGTACCTACAAGAGACCCAGTACTTC.

The rearrangement links TRBV2 to TRBJ1-3; no reliable D call. The CDR3 totals 15 residues. V was shortened by 6 bases and J by 0 bases, with 12 bases between the two germline ends. Germline V CDR1 and CDR2: SNHLY, FYNNEI. CDR3 nucleotide sequence: TGTGCCAGCAGCGCCGACACGAGCTCTGGAAACACCATATATTTT. It is translated as CASSADTSSGNTIYF.

This rearrangement joins TRBV7-9 to TRBJ1-2, with 12 nucleotides matching TRBD1. J was trimmed by 6 bases and V by 0 bases; bases with no gene match: 14. Germline loops: CDR1 SEHNR, CDR2 FQNEAQ (reference sequence). This CDR3 contains 19 residues. The CDR3 reads CASSLAGASGGTGGDGYTF. The CDR3 region has the DNA TGTGCCAGCAGCTTAGCTGGGGCCTCCGGTGGGACAGGGGGCGATGGCTACACCTTC.

The chain joins TRBV4-1 to TRBJ1-1; maybe TRBD1 (6 bases). Germline V gene data show CDR1 as MGHRA and CDR2 as YSYEKL. The CDR3 is made up of 15 amino acids. Trimming removed 1 base at V and 2 bases at J, with 11 bases between. CDR3 in DNA: TGCGCCAGCAGCCAAGTGTGGACAGATAACACTGAAGCTTTCTTT. Translated: CASSQVWTDNTEAFF.

Here the CDR3 reads CASGLGGFLGEQYF. CDR3 nucleotides: TGTGCTAGTGGTTTAGGGGGATTCCTAGGCGAGCAGTACTTC. V usage is TRBV12-5 and J usage is TRBJ2-7; D might be TRBD1 (6 bases). Trimming removed 3 bases from V and 6 bases from J, with 15 bases in between. This CDR3 region has 14 residues. Germline CDR1 reads LGHNT; CDR2 reads FRNRAP.

This chain connects TRBV4-2 to TRBJ2-1; weak D call: TRBD2 (6 bases). Germline CDR1 is LGHNA and CDR2 is YNFKEQ. The CDR3 consists of 17 residues. V was pared by 3 bases and J by 5 bases, with 20 bases between. In DNA form, the CDR3 reads TGTGCCAGCAGCCAGAAGGGAGGCGGCACCCGGGACAATGAGCAGTTCTTC. Protein product: CASSQKGGGTRDNEQFF.

The chain carries TRBV19 and TRBJ2-7, with 11 bases matching TRBD2. Germline assignment: CDR1 LNHDA and CDR2 SQIVND (reference sequence). The trim removed 6 bases at V and 3 bases at J, leaving 7 bases unmatched. CDR3 length equals 15 residues. CDR3 coding DNA: TGTGCCAGTAGCTCAGGGACTAGCGGCTTCTACGAGCAGTACTTC. Translated: CASSSGTSGFYEQYF.

The chain carries TRBV27 and TRBJ2-7; 9 nucleotides line up with TRBD2. After removal of 5 bases from V and 3 bases from J, the junction contained 11 bases not matched to a gene. The germline CDR1 and CDR2 sequences are MNHEY and SMNVEV (reference sequence). The CDR3 loop spans 16 amino acids. In DNA, the CDR3 is TGTGCCAGCAGTCCCATCGGGTCTAGCGGGGTCTACGAGCAGTACTTC. It yields the protein CASSPIGSSGVYEQYF.

V gene TRBV5-1 combines with J gene TRBJ1-4; 9 positions match TRBD1. The CDR3 sequence is 18 residues long. Germline-derived CDR1 and CDR2 are SGHRS and YFSETQ. Trimming cost V 4 bases and J 1 base; bases outside gene matches: 11. The CDR3 sequence is CASSRYRDREGTNEKLFF. The CDR3 bases are TGCGCCAGCAGCAGATACCGGGACAGGGAAGGAACTAATGAAAAACTGTTTTTT.

Here the CDR3 DNA reads TGTGCCAGCAGTTTGGCGTCGGGGGAGACCCAGTACTTC. It encodes CASSLASGETQYF. This rearrangement joins TRBV27 to TRBJ2-5; possible D gene TRBD2, 5 bases. V lost 3 bases to trimming and J lost 5 bases, with 10 bases between them. The length of the CDR3 is 13 residues. Germline V gene lookup returns CDR1 MNHEY and CDR2 SMNVEV (reference sequence).

The rearrangement links TRBV4-1 to TRBJ1-2; 7 nucleotides match TRBD1. With V trimmed by 4 bases and J by 8 bases, 10 bases remained unmatched. The CDR3 runs to 14 residues. Germline V gene data show CDR1 as MGHRA and CDR2 as YSYEKL. The CDR3 DNA sequence: TGCGCCAGCAGCCCCGAGGGAGGGGGCTACGGCTACACCTTC. Encoded protein: CASSPEGGGYGYTF.

Comments on this clone: This sample includes further DNA sequences coding for the same CDR3. The rearrangement links TRBV7-9 to TRBJ1-2; D might be TRBD1 (5 bases). Germline CDR1 and CDR2: SEHNR and FQNEAQ (reference sequence). Trimming left V 5 bases short and J 0 bases short, with 10 bases between. The CDR3 covers 14 residues. In DNA, the CDR3 is TGTGCCAGCAGCCCTGGGACCGCTAACTATGGCTACACCTTC. It translates to CASSPGTANYGYTF.

The J gene is TRBJ1-2, the V gene TRBV27; D unresolved. CDR3 length: 14 amino acids. The germline CDR1 and CDR2 sequences are MNHEY and SMNVEV (reference sequence). V was trimmed by 2 bases and J by 0 bases, leaving 7 bases between them. The DNA of the CDR3 is TGTGCCAGCAGTTTAGCAGGTACTAACTATGGCTACACCTTC. It encodes CASSLAGTNYGYTF.

This clone was observed once. The chain joins TRBV27 to TRBJ1-2; no clear D. Germline V gene sequence: CDR1 MNHEY, CDR2 SMNVEV (reference sequence). The CDR3 consists of 13 residues. V was clipped by 3 bases and J by 5 bases, with 10 bases between them. Here the CDR3 DNA reads TGTGCCAGCAGTTTCACGAGTGGTTATGGCTACACCTTC. It encodes CASSFTSGYGYTF.

V and J are TRBV10-2 and TRBJ2-2, with D uncertain. Trimming took 7 bases from V and 0 from J, leaving 15 bases between them. This CDR3 is built from 16 residues. Germline V CDR1 and CDR2: WSHSY, SAAADI. CDR3 in DNA: TGCGCCAGCACTCCAGGAAGGGCAGCGAACACCGGGGAGCTGTTTTTT. It yields the protein CASTPGRAANTGELFF.

This clone was seen a single time. The rearrangement links TRBV27 to TRBJ1-2; maybe TRBD1 (5 bases). Trimming pared 3 bases from V and 4 bases from J, leaving 15 bases between. Per germline, CDR1 MNHEY and CDR2 SMNVEV (reference sequence). The CDR3 is 15 amino acids. The CDR3 is CASSFLPPGGYGYTF. CDR3 bases: TGTGCCAGCAGTTTTCTCCCCCCTGGGGGCTATGGCTACACCTTC.

The count of this clone is one. V and J are TRBV19 and TRBJ2-7, with D tentatively TRBD1 or TRBD2 (5 bases each). Germline V gives CDR1 LNHDA, CDR2 SQIVND (reference sequence). V lost 4 bases and J 2 bases, leaving 24 bases between the germline ends. The CDR3 has 18 residues. CDR3 DNA sequence: TGTGCCAGTAGTACGAGTGGGTGGCTCGGGACCCAGACCTACGAGCAGTACTTC. It translates to CASSTSGWLGTQTYEQYF.

The CDR3 DNA reads TGCGCCAGCAGCCCCACAGTAAATCAGCCCCAGCATTTT. The encoded protein is CASSPTVNQPQHF. This sequence joins TRBV4-1 and TRBJ1-5, with D unclear. The CDR3 is 13 amino acids. The V gene lost 4 bases and the J gene lost 4 bases, with 8 bases spanning the gap. Per germline, CDR1 MGHRA and CDR2 YSYEKL.

V usage is TRBV29-1 and J usage is TRBJ2-7; D gene uncertain. V was shortened by 7 bases and J by 1 base, with 14 bases between the two germline ends. CDR3 length equals 13 residues. The germline CDR1 and CDR2 sequences are SQVTM and ANQGSEA. The CDR3, as DNA: TGCAGCGCCGATGATGGCGGATCCTACGAGCAGTACTTC. Encoded protein: CSADDGGSYEQYF.

The gene calls are TRBV5-6 and TRBJ1-1, with D possibly being TRBD1 (5 bases). Germline CDR1 is SGHDT and CDR2 is YYEEEE. Trimming removed 0 bases at V and 8 bases at J, with 14 bases between. CDR3 size: 14 residues. CDR3 DNA sequence: TGTGCCAGCAGCTTGGGGCGGTCGACAGACGAAGCTTTCTTT. This encodes CASSLGRSTDEAFF.

The chain carries TRBV7-9 and TRBJ1-5; 7 bases fit TRBD1. V was pared by 5 bases and J by 0 bases, with 7 bases of the junction left unmatched. CDR1 is SEHNR, CDR2 FQNEAQ, per germline (reference sequence). The CDR3 is 16 residues long. In DNA, the CDR3 is TGTGCCAGCAGCCTCGACAGGGTGAATAGCAATCAGCCCCAGCATTTT. This translates into CASSLDRVNSNQPQHF.

This clone was seen only once. This chain connects TRBV5-6 to TRBJ2-1; TRBD2 aligns across 11 bases. The length of the CDR3 is 16 residues. CDR1 is SGHDT and CDR2 is YYEEEE in the germline V gene. V shed 4 bases and J 8 bases; nucleotides not matched to a gene: 11. CDR3 nucleotide sequence: TGTGCCAGCAGCCGGCTCTCTAGCGGGAGGACTGATGAGCAGTTCTTC. This gives the protein CASSRLSSGRTDEQFF.

This chain joins TRBV14 and TRBJ2-2, with D maybe TRBD2 (5 bases). Per germline, CDR1 SGHDN and CDR2 FVKESK. There are 17 residues in the CDR3. Between the trimmed V and J ends, which lost 5 bases and 6 bases, there was a span of 22 bases. The CDR3, as DNA: TGTGCCAGCAGCGCCGGTCCGGGTGGGAGAGGGTCCGGGGAGCTGTTTTTT. The encoded protein is CASSAGPGGRGSGELFF.

The V gene is TRBV14, the J gene TRBJ1-2; D ambiguous. The CDR3 totals 15 residues. Germline lookup yields CDR1 SGHDN and CDR2 FVKESK. Trimming stripped 6 bases from V and 2 bases from J, with 16 bases between. The chain's CDR3 is CASRLGRQANYGYTF. The CDR3 DNA is TGTGCCAGCAGATTAGGGAGGCAGGCGAACTATGGCTACACCTTC.

The chain's CDR3 is CASSLPDLTDTQYF. CDR3 coding DNA: TGTGCCAGCAGTTTACCCGACCTCACAGATACGCAGTATTTT. The chain recombines TRBV27 with TRBJ2-3; unclear D gene. Germline V gene lookup returns CDR1 MNHEY and CDR2 SMNVEV (reference sequence). The CDR3 is made up of 14 amino acids. V was shortened by 2 bases and J by 2 bases, with 8 bases between the two germline ends.